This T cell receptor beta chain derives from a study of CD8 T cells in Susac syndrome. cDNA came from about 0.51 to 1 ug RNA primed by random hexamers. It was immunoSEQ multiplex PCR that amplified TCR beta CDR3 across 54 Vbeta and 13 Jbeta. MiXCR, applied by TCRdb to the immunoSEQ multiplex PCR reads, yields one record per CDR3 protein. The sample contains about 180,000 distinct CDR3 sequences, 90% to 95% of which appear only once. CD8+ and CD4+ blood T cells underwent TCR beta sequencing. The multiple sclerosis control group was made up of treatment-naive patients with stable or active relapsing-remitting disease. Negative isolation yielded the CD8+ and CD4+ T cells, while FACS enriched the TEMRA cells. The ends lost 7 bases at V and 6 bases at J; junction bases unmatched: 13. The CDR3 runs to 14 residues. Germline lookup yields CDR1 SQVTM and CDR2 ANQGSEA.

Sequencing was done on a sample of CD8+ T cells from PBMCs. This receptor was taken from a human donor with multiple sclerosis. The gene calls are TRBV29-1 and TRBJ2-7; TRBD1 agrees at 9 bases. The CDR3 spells CSAAPGQGGSEQYF. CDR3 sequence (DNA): TGCAGCGCGGCGCCGGGACAGGGAGGGTCCGAGCAGTACTTC.